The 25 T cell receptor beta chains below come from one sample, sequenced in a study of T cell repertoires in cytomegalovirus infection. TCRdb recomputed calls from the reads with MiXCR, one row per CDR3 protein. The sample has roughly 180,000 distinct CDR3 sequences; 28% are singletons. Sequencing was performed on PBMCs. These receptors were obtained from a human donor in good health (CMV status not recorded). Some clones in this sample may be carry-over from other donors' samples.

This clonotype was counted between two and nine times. CDR3 sequence (DNA): TGTGCCAGCAGCTTCAGCAGGGAGTATGGCTACACCTTC. Translated: CASSFSREYGYTF. V usage is TRBV7-9 and J usage is TRBJ1-2, with TRBD1 as a possible D gene (5 bases). The length of the CDR3 is 13 residues. V lost 3 bases and J 5 bases, leaving 10 bases between the germline ends. CDR1 SEHNR and CDR2 FQNEAQ come from the germline V gene (reference sequence).

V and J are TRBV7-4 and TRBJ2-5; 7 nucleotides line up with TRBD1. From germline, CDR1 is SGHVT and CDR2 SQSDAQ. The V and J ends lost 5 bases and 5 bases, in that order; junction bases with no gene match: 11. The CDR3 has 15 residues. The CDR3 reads CASSPRGSPLETQYF. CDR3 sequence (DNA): TGTGCCAGCAGCCCCAGGGGGAGCCCCTTGGAGACCCAGTACTTC.

The CDR3 bases are TGCGCCAGCAGCCAAGACATACTAGGGGTGGGATCCTACAATGAGCAGTTCTTC. It is translated as CASSQDILGVGSYNEQFF. The chain couples TRBV4-1 to TRBJ2-1; D possibly uses TRBD1 or TRBD2 (5 bases each). Trimming took off 0 bases at V and 1 base at J, with 16 bases between the two ends. CDR3 length: 18 residues. The germline V gene has CDR1 MGHRA and CDR2 YSYEKL.

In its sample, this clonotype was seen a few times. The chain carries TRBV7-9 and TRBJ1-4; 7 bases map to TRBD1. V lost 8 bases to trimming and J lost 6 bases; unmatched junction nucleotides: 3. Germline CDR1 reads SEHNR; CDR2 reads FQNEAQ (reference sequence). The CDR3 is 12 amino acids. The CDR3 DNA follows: TGTGCCAGCGCAGGGGGTGATGAAAAACTGTTTTTT. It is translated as CASAGGDEKLFF.

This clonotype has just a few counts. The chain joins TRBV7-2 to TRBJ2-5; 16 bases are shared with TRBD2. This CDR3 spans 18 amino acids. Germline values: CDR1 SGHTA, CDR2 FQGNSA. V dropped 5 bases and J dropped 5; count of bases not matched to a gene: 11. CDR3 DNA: TGTGCCAGCAGCCAGGGACTAGCGGGGGGGCAAGGGTTGGAGACCCAGTACTTC. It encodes CASSQGLAGGQGLETQYF.

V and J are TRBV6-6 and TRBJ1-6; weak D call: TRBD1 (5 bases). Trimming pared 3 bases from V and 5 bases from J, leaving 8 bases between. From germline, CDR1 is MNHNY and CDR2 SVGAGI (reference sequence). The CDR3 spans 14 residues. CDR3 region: CASSYRGDNSPLHF. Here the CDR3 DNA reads TGTGCCAGCAGTTATCGAGGGGATAATTCACCCCTCCACTTT.

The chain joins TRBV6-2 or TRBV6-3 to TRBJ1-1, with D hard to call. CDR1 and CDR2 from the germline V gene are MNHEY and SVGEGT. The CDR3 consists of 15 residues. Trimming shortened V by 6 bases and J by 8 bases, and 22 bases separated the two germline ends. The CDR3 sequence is CASSLESNRLGEAFF. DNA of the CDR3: TGTGCCAGCAGCCTAGAGAGTAACCGCCTAGGGGAAGCTTTCTTT.

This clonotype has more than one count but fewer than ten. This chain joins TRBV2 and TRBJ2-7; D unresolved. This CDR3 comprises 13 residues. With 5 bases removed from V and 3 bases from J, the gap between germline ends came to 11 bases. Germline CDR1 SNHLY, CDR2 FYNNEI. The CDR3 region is CASSKGEVYEQYF. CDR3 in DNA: TGTGCCAGCAGTAAGGGCGAAGTCTACGAGCAGTACTTC.

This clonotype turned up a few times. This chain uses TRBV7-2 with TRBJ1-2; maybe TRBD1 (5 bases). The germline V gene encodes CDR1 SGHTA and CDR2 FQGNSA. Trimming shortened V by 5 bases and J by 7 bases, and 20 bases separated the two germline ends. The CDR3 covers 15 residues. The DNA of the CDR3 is TGTGCCAGCAGCCTCCGGGACGGATCGTTAGGTGGCTACACCTTC. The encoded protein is CASSLRDGSLGGYTF.

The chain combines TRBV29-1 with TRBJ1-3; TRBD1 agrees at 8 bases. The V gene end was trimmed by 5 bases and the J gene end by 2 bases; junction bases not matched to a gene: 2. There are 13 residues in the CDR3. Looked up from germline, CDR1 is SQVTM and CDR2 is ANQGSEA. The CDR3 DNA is TGCAGCGTTCCGGACAGGGCTGGAAACACCATATATTTT. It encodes CSVPDRAGNTIYF.

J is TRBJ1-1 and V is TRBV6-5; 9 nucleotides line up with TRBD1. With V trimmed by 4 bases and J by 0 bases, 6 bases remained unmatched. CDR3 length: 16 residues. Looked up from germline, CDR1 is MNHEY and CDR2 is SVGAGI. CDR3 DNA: TGTGCCAGCAGTTTCGGGACAGGGCGCATGAACACTGAAGCTTTCTTT. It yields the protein CASSFGTGRMNTEAFF.

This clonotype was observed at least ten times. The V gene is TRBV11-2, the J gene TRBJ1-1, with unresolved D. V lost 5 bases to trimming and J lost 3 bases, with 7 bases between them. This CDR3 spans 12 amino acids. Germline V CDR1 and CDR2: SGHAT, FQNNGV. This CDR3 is CASSPGYTEAFF. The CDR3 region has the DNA TGTGCCAGCAGCCCCGGGTACACTGAAGCTTTCTTT. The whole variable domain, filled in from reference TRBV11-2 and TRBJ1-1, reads EAGVAQSPRYKIIEKRQSVAFWCNPISGHATLYWYQQILGQGPKLLIQFQNNGVVDDSQLPKDRFSAERLKGVDSTLKIQPAKLEDSAVYLCASSPGYTEAFFGQGTRLTVV.

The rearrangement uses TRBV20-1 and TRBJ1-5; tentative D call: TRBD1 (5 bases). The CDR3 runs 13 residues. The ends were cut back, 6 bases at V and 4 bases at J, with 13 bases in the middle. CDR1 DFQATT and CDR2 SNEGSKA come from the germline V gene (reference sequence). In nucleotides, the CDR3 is TGCAGTGCCGAGTGGGGGGGGAATCAGCCCCAGCATTTT. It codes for CSAEWGGNQPQHF.

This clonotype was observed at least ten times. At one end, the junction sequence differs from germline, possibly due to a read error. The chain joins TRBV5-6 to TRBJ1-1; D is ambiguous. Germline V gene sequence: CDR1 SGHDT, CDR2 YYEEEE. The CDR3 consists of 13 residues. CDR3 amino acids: CASSLGHLTEAFF. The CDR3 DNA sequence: TGTGCCAGCAGTTTGGGCCATCTAACTGAAGCTTTCTTT.

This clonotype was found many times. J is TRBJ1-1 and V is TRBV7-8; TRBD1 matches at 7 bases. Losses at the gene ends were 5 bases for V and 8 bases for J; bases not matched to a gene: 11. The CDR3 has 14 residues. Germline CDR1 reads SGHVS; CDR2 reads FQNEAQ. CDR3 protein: CASSPGTAKGEAFF. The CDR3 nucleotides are TGTGCCAGCAGCCCGGGGACAGCAAAAGGGGAAGCTTTCTTT.

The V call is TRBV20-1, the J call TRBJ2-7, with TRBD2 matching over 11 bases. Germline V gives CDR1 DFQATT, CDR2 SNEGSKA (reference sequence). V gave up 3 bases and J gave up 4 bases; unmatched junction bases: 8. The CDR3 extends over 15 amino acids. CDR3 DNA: TGCAGTGCTAGGGCGCTAGCGGGGGGCTCATACGAGCAGTACTTC. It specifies CSARALAGGSYEQYF.

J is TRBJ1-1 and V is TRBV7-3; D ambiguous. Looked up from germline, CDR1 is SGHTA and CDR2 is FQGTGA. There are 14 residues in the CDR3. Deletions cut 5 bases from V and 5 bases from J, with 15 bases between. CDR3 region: CASSTGPFGTEAFF. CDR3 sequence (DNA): TGTGCCAGCAGCACCGGACCGTTCGGGACTGAAGCTTTCTTT.

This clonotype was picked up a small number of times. For the CDR3, the DNA is TGTGCCAGCAGCTCGAACCGGCTCGGACGAACGCAGTATTTT. Translating gives CASSSNRLGRTQYF. The chain recombines TRBV7-6 with TRBJ2-3, with D uncertain. This CDR3 region has 14 residues. The V and J ends lost 4 bases and 9 bases respectively, with 17 bases between them. Per the germline V gene, CDR1 is SGHVS and CDR2 is FNYEAQ.

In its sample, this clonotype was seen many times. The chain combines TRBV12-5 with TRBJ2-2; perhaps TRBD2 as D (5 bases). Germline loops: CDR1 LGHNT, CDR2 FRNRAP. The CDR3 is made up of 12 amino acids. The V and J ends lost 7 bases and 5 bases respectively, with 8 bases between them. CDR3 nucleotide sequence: TGTGCTAGTGTCTGGGAGACCGGGGAGCTGTTTTTT. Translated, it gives CASVWETGELFF.

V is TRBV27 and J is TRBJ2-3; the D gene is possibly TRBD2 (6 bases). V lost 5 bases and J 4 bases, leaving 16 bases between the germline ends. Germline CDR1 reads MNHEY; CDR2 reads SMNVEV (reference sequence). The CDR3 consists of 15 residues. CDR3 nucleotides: TGTGCCAGCAGTGCCCCGGGACTTAACTCAGATACGCAGTATTTT. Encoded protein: CASSAPGLNSDTQYF.

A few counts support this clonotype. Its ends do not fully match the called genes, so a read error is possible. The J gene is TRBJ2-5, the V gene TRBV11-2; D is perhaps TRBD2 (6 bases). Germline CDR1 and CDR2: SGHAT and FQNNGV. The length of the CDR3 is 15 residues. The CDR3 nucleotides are TGTGCCAGCGGCTTAGGAGGGGAGGTCCAAGAGACCCAGTACTTC. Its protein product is CASGLGGEVQETQYF.

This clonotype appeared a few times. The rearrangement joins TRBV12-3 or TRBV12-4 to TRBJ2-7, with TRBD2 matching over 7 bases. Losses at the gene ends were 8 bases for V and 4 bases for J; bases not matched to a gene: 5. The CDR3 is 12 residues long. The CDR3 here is CASRWGGYEQYF. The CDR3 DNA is TGTGCCAGCCGTTGGGGGGGGTACGAGCAGTACTTC.

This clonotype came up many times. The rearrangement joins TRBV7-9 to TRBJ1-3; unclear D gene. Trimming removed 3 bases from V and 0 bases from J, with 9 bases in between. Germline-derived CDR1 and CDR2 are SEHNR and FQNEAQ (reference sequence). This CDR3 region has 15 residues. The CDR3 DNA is TGTGCCAGCAGCTTGGAGATCCGCTCTGGAAACACCATATATTTT. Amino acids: CASSLEIRSGNTIYF.

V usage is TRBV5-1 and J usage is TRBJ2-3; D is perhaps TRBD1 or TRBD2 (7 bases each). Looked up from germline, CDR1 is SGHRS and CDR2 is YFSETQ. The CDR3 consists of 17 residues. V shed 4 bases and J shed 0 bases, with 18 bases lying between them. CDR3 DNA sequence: TGCGCCAGCAGCCTCCAGGGGGGGGCAGCTAGCACAGATACGCAGTATTTT. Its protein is CASSLQGGAASTDTQYF.

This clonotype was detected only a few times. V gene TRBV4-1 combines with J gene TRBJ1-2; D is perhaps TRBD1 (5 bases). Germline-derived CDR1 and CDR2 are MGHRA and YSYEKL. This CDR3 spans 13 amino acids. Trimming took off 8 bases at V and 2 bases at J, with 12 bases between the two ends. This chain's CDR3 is CASGAGENYGYTF. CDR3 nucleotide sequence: TGCGCCAGCGGGGCGGGAGAGAACTATGGCTACACCTTC.